This TCR beta chain was observed in a study of a mutant IDH1 vaccine in newly diagnosed glioma. Study overall: Treated patients comprised roughly 60% males and about 38% females, mean age approximately 42 years.

Losses at the gene ends were 6 bases for V and 4 bases for J; bases not matched to a gene: 3. The CDR3 consists of 13 residues. Germline V lookup: CDR1 MNHNS, CDR2 SASEGT. Method: immunoSEQ multiplex PCR; TCRdb's copy keeps in-frame clones and lacks some. The sample lists 99,000 or so clones; about 87% were seen once. Documented time point: baseline, week 1 (first vaccination visit). Treatment indicated: pre-vaccination baseline after standard-of-care therapy. Astrocytomas that were new, WHO grade 3 or 4, IDH1-mutant and ATRX-lost were present in the donors. The sample was PBMCs, taken from a glioma patient treated with radiotherapy, temozolomide or both. The chain employs TRBV6-1 and TRBJ1-3; TRBD1 matches 7 bases. This receptor was taken from a woman between 50 and 59 years old with glioma. As DNA, the CDR3 is TGTGCCAGCAGGATACAGGGGGGAAACACCATATATTTT. The encoded protein is CASRIQGGNTIYF.